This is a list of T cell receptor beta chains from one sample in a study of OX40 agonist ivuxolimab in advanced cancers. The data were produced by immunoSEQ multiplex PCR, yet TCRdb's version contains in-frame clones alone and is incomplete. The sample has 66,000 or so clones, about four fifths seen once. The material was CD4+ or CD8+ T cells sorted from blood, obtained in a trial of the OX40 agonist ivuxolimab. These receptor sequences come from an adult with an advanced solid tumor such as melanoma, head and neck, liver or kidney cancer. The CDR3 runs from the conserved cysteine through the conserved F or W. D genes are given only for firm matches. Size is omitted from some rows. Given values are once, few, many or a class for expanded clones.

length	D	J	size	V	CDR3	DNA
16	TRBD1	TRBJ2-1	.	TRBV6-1	CASSEQGTGINNEQFF	TGTGCCAGCAGTGAACAGGGGACAGGGATTAACAATGAGCAGTTCTTC
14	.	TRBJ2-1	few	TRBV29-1	CSVGGGNSYNEQFF	TGCAGCGTTGGAGGTGGGAACTCCTACAATGAGCAGTTCTTC
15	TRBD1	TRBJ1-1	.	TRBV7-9	CASSPTTGEETEAFF	TGTGCCAGCAGCCCTACGACAGGGGAAGAAACTGAAGCTTTCTTT
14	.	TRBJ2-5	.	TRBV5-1	CASRLPGVQETQYF	TGCGCCAGCAGATTACCAGGGGTCCAAGAGACCCAGTACTTC
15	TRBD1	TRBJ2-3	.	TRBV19	CASAVRGQSTDTQYF	TGTGCCAGCGCTGTCAGGGGACAGAGCACAGATACGCAGTATTTT
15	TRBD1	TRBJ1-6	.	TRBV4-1	CASSQGQGGYSPLHF	TGCGCCAGCAGCCAGGGACAGGGAGGCTATTCACCCCTCCACTTT
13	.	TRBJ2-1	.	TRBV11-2	CASSLQAGNEQFF	TGTGCCAGCAGCTTACAAGCGGGCAATGAGCAGTTCTTC
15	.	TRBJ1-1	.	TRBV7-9	CASRPKDRLNTEAFF	TGTGCCAGCAGACCAAAAGACAGGCTGAACACTGAAGCTTTCTTT
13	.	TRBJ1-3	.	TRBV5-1	CASSKLSGNTIYF	TGCGCCAGCAGCAAGCTCTCTGGAAACACCATATATTTT
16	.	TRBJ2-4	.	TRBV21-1	CASSTRDRGAKNIQYF	TGTGCCAGCAGCACCCGGGACAGGGGGGCCAAAAACATTCAGTACTTC
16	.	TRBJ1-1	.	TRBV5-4	CASSPDLMQGMVGAFF	TGTGCCAGCAGCCCCGATTTAATGCAGGGAATGGTCGGAGCTTTCTTT
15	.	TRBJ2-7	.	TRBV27	CASSLKGLDYYEQYF	TGTGCCAGCAGTTTAAAGGGACTTGATTACTACGAGCAGTACTTC
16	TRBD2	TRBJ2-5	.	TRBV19	CASSPGTSGNQETQYF	TGTGCCAGTAGCCCTGGGACTAGCGGGAACCAAGAGACCCAGTACTTC
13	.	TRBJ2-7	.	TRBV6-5	CASSYRSSYEQYF	TGTGCCAGCAGTTACAGAAGCTCCTACGAGCAGTACTTC
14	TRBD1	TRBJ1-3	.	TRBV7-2	CASSSGTAGNTIYF	TGTGCCAGCAGCTCGGGGACAGCTGGAAACACCATATATTTT
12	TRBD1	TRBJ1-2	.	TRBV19	CASSRQGNGYTF	TGTGCCAGTAGCAGACAGGGTAATGGCTACACCTTC